This record concerns one TCR beta chain sequence. Its specificity is not known. The data belong to a study of cytomegalovirus exposure and HLA in healthy donors. Study details: About 83 million unique TCRs from HLA-typed donors made up an early data release. General study findings and limits: Other equally common chains were less clonally expanded than HLA-associated TCR beta chains, a later analysis showed. The productive fraction for most TCR beta V segments was about 90% or about 30% in an earlier analysis. The dataset shows that most TCR sequences were rare, while some public TCRs occurred in many donors.

PCR used 60 Vbeta primers and 13 Jbeta primers. Generated by immunoSEQ multiplex PCR, the TCRdb table keeps only in-frame clones and is missing some. The table shows about 160,000 clones, with 60% to 85% occurring only once. This TCR derives from a man aged 30 to 45 in good health and CMV-seropositive. The sample consisted of PBMCs.

CDR3 sequence: CASSQNPGQPQHF. Written as DNA, the CDR3 is TGTGCCAGCAGCCAAAACCCGGGTCAGCCCCAGCATTTT. This rearrangement joins TRBV14 to TRBJ1-5; D uncertain. CDR1 and CDR2 (germline): SGHDN, FVKESK. The CDR3 is 13 amino acids. V was clipped by 2 bases and J by 6 bases, with 8 bases between them. The full variable domain, completed using reference TRBV14 and TRBJ1-5, is EAGVTQFPSHSVIEKGQTVTLRCDPISGHDNLYWYRRVMGKEIKFLLHFVKESKQDESGMPNNRFLAERTGGTYSTLKVQPAELEDSGVYFCASSQNPGQPQHFGDGTRLSIL.